This T cell receptor (beta chain) was retrieved from a study of blood T cell repertoires in COVID-19. Whole-study context: There were acute and convalescent COVID-19 samples, and they came from the United States, Italy and Spain. PBMCs, B-cell-depleted T cells, or T cells were the source of the cDNA or gDNA that made up the material.

Per the original data handling: Amplified reference gene primers provided the basis for estimating nucleated cell counts. Using immunoSEQ multiplex PCR, the repertoire was profiled, and TCRdb retains in-frame clones only, with some absent. V and J calls plus clone size are reproduced from that table; the DNA served to infer D and trimming. The sample lists about 160,000 clones, roughly 80% occurring once. In its sample, this clone was seen a few times. Sequenced sample: peripheral blood. The receptor comes from a man between 65 and 85 years old with acute or convalescent COVID-19.

The CDR3 loop is CATSDSSGSVTQYF. The DNA of the CDR3 is TGTGCCACCAGTGATAGTAGCGGGAGTGTTACGCAGTATTTT. The chain uses TRBV24-1 and TRBJ2-3; 9 bases align to TRBD2. CDR3 length: 14 amino acids. The ends lost 3 bases at V and 8 bases at J; junction bases unmatched: 5. CDR1 and CDR2 from the germline V gene are KGHDR and SFDVKD.